Included here is one TCR beta chain sequence, with context. The data are from a study of early T cells in non-severe SARS-CoV-2 infection. CDR1 and CDR2 from the germline V gene are SGDLS and YYNGEE. This CDR3 spans 14 amino acids. With 0 bases removed from V and 5 bases from J, the gap between germline ends came to 9 bases. TCRdb recomputed calls from the 5' RACE reads with MiXCR, one row per CDR3 protein. Of tens of thousands of distinct CDR3 sequences in the sample, less than 8% were seen once. The chain uses TRBV9 and TRBJ2-1; D unclear. The receptor was isolated from an adult who was a healthcare worker with PCR-confirmed SARS-CoV-2 infection or an uninfected control (not recorded which). The sequenced material came from whole blood. CDR3 DNA: TGTGCCAGCAGCGTAGGCCAGGAAAACAATGAGCAGTTCTTC. Amino acid sequence: CASSVGQENNEQFF.